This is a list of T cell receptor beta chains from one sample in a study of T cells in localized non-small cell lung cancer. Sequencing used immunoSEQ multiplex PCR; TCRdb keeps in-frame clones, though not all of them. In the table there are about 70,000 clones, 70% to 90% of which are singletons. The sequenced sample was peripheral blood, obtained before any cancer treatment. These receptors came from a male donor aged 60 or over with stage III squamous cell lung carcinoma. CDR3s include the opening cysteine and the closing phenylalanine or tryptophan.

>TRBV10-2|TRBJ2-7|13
CASSTGRFYEQYF
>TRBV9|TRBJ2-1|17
CASSAGRGQGGYNEQFF
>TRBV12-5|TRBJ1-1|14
CASGSLGRGTEAFF
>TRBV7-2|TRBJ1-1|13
CASSLLEVTEAFF
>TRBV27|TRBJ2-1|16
CASSLILSGDGDEQFF
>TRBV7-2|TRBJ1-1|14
CASSLGQGNTEAFF
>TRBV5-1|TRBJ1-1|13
CASSLRRNTEAFF
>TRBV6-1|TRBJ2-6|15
CASSGGRTGANVLTF
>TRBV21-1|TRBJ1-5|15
CASSKEGRRCQPQHF
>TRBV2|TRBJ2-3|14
CASKYERVLDTQYF
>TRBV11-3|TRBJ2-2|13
CASSQFRTGELFF
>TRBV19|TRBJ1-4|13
CATVGGGREKLFF
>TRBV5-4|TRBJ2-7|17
CASSSTGGRRGSYEQYF
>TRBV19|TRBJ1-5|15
CASRLGGYSNQPQHF
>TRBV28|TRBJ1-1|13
CASEKLLYTEAFF
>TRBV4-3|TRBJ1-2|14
CASSQDRGTVGYTF
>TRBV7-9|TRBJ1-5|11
CASSLEGPQHF